The 16 T cell receptor beta chains below all came from one sample that was sequenced in a study of radiotherapy plus CTLA-4 blockade in lung cancer. The table came from immunoSEQ multiplex PCR; TCRdb's copy has only in-frame clones and leaves some out. Among 45,000 or so clones, approximately 76% were seen once, and the ten largest hold around 10%. Material: peripheral blood, obtained from a patient treated with radiotherapy plus ipilimumab. These receptors came from a human donor with non-small cell lung cancer who had stable disease on radiotherapy plus ipilimumab.

DNA of the CDR3: TGTGCCAGCTCACCGTTTGCGGGGAACACTGAAGCTTTCTTT. Protein sequence: CASSPFAGNTEAFF. The chain combines TRBV18 with TRBJ1-1; D is uncertain. CDR1 KGHSH and CDR2 LQKENI come from the germline V gene. V lost 3 bases to trimming and J lost 1 base, with 9 bases between them. The CDR3 length is 14 residues.

V gene TRBV7-6 combines with J gene TRBJ1-1; D uncertain. The germline V and J ends were trimmed by 0 bases and 3 bases, with 14 bases remaining between them. This CDR3 region has 16 residues. Germline V lookup: CDR1 SGHVS, CDR2 FNYEAQ. The CDR3, as DNA: TGTGCCAGCAGCTTAGCCTTGAGAGGGTTCGACACTGAAGCTTTCTTT. This encodes CASSLALRGFDTEAFF. Looking up the rest from reference TRBV7-6 and TRBJ1-1 gives the full variable domain: GAGVSQSPRYKVTKRGQDVALRCDPISGHVSLYWYRQALGQGPEFLTYFNYEAQQDKSGLPNDRFSAERPEGSISTLTIQRTEQRDSAMYRCASSLALRGFDTEAFFGQGTRLTVV.

This chain uses TRBV5-8 with TRBJ1-5, with D uncertain. The CDR3 extends over 12 amino acids. The germline gives CDR1 SGHTS, CDR2 YDEGEE. V was shortened by 0 bases and J by 6 bases, with 4 bases between the two germline ends. The CDR3 DNA sequence: TGTGCCAGCAGCTTGGACGGTCAGCCCCAGCATTTT. Translation gives CASSLDGQPQHF.

The chain is built from TRBV20-1 and TRBJ2-1; D is ambiguous. CDR1 and CDR2 from the germline V gene are DFQATT and SNEGSKA (reference sequence). V was shortened by 3 bases and J by 8 bases, with 8 bases between the two germline ends. CDR3 length: 11 amino acids. The DNA for the CDR3 is TGCAGTGCTAGGGACCTACATGAGCAGTTCTTC. It is translated as CSARDLHEQFF.

The genes are TRBV7-2 and TRBJ1-5; the match to TRBD1 covers 7 bases. The CDR3 totals 14 residues. The germline CDR1 and CDR2 sequences are SGHTA and FQGNSA. With 5 bases clipped from V and 5 bases from J, the junction kept 6 bases outside the gene matches. For the CDR3, the DNA is TGTGCCAGCAGCGCTAGGACAGGAGATCAGCCCCAGCATTTT. Its translation: CASSARTGDQPQHF.

The CDR3 DNA follows: TGTGCCACCAGCAGAGAAAGTTTTGGGGACCCCACGGGGGAGCTGTTTTTT. Its protein product is CATSRESFGDPTGELFF. The rearrangement links TRBV15 to TRBJ2-2; possibly TRBD1 or TRBD2 for D (5 bases each). Germline V gene data show CDR1 as LNHNV and CDR2 as YYDKDF (reference sequence). Trimming took 0 bases from V and 8 from J, leaving 19 bases between them. There are 17 residues in the CDR3.

The chain carries TRBV11-2 and TRBJ1-1, with D uncertain. Trimming left V 3 bases short and J 3 bases short, with 5 bases between. CDR3 size: 12 residues. Germline CDR1 and CDR2: SGHAT and FQNNGV. CDR3 sequence reads: CASSFPDTEAFF. In DNA form, the CDR3 reads TGTGCCAGCAGCTTCCCGGACACTGAAGCTTTCTTT.

The V gene is TRBV5-5, the J gene TRBJ1-6, with TRBD1 matching 7 bases. J was trimmed by 10 bases and V by 1 base; bases with no gene match: 8. Germline V gene data show CDR1 as SGHKS and CDR2 as YYEKEE (reference sequence). This CDR3 comprises 15 residues. The CDR3 sequence: CASSLRGQGSSPLHF. The CDR3 region has the DNA TGTGCCAGCAGCTTGAGGGGGCAGGGCTCCTCACCCCTCCACTTT.

J is TRBJ1-4 and V is TRBV7-2; TRBD1 is a possible D gene (5 bases). The germline V gene encodes CDR1 SGHTA and CDR2 FQGNSA. Trimming took 7 bases from V and 8 from J, leaving 17 bases between them. This CDR3 has 14 residues. CDR3 loop: CASNLGDVREKLFF. The CDR3 DNA sequence: TGTGCCAGCAACTTGGGGGACGTGCGAGAAAAACTGTTTTTT.

The J gene is TRBJ1-2, the V gene TRBV5-4; 7 bases fit TRBD1. V trimming: 4 bases; J trimming: 6 bases; junction bases outside the gene matches: 12. The CDR3 consists of 15 residues. The germline V gene encodes CDR1 SGHNT and CDR2 YYREEE (reference sequence). In DNA form, the CDR3 reads TGTGCCAGCAGCCAAGCGAGACAGGGAAGTCATGGCTACACCTTC. Translation gives CASSQARQGSHGYTF.

The chain joins TRBV18 to TRBJ1-1, with D maybe TRBD1 (5 bases). The V gene lost 2 bases and the J gene lost 7 bases, with 17 bases spanning the gap. Germline V lookup: CDR1 KGHSH, CDR2 LQKENI. The CDR3 length is 15 residues. In nucleotides, the CDR3 is TGTGCCAGCTCACCATTTTTTTCAGGGATTCATGAAGCTTTCTTT. The encoded protein is CASSPFFSGIHEAFF.

The gene calls are TRBV4-3 and TRBJ2-2; D remains unclear. Germline V gives CDR1 LGHNA, CDR2 YSLEER. V shed 0 bases and J shed 0 bases, with 11 bases lying between them. The CDR3 length is 17 residues. The DNA for the CDR3 is TGCGCCAGCAGCCAAGATCCACGGGCTGCGAACACCGGGGAGCTGTTTTTT. Translation: CASSQDPRAANTGELFF.

This chain joins TRBV2 and TRBJ2-5; no reliable D call. This CDR3 has 12 amino acids. V was clipped by 7 bases and J by 0 bases, with 6 bases between them. Germline-derived CDR1 and CDR2 are SNHLY and FYNNEI. CDR3 DNA: TGTGCCAGCATAGGCAACCAAGAGACCCAGTACTTC. The encoded protein is CASIGNQETQYF.

This clone has a handful of counts. The V call is TRBV6-5, the J call TRBJ2-2; D gene unclear. Per germline, CDR1 MNHEY and CDR2 SVGAGI. The CDR3 is made up of 11 amino acids. V was trimmed by 6 bases and J by 4 bases, leaving 3 bases between them. The CDR3 region has the DNA TGTGCCAGCAGGGGCACCGGGGAGCTGTTTTTT. Its protein is CASRGTGELFF.

This clone was picked up one time. A far bigger clonotype differs at one base, so this is likely a read error. Likely a read error: the CDR3 ends without its conserved phenylalanine or tryptophan. This chain connects TRBV13 to TRBJ1-5, with D perhaps matching TRBD1 (5 bases). V was clipped by 0 bases and J by 2 bases, with 8 bases between them. The CDR3 spans 15 residues. Germline-derived CDR1 and CDR2 are PRHDT and FYEKMQ (reference sequence). The CDR3 loop reads CASSLGRARNQPQHL. CDR3 coding DNA: TGTGCCAGCAGCTTAGGCAGGGCCCGCAATCAGCCCCAGCATCTT.

This chain joins TRBV18 and TRBJ2-3, with D unclear. Deletions cut 0 bases from V and 2 bases from J, with 6 bases between. The CDR3 runs 14 residues. CDR1 is KGHSH and CDR2 is LQKENI in the germline V gene. CDR3 residues: CASSPPVTTDTQYF. The CDR3 DNA reads as TGTGCCAGCTCACCACCGGTGACCACAGATACGCAGTATTTT.